This T cell receptor beta chain was profiled in a study of blood T cell repertoires in COVID-19. Study processing details: Estimation of nucleated cell counts was performed using reference gene primer amplification. Data came from immunoSEQ multiplex PCR; TCRdb stores just in-frame clones and leaves some out. Clone size and V and J calls were adopted from that table, with D and trimming inferred from the DNA. The data hold tens of thousands of clones, with around 88% observed a single time. Per germline, CDR1 KGHSH and CDR2 LQKENI. There are 13 residues in the CDR3. V was pared by 3 bases and J by 3 bases, with 0 bases of the junction left unmatched.

This sequence joins TRBV18 and TRBJ2-5; 8 nucleotides align to TRBD2. The material sequenced was peripheral blood. This clonotype originated in a man aged 45-60 years with active COVID-19. CDR3 nucleotide sequence: TGTGCCAGCTCACCCGGGAGGGAAGAGACCCAGTACTTC. Translated: CASSPGREETQYF.